This entry is about one T cell receptor beta chain. Its cognate antigen is unknown. These data are taken from a study of cytomegalovirus exposure and HLA in healthy donors. Overall study findings and caveats: TCR sequences were mostly rare, though some public TCRs occurred in many donors.

Amplification used 60 Vbeta primers and 13 Jbeta primers. TCRdb's copy holds only in-frame clones and misses some; the assay was immunoSEQ multiplex PCR. The data hold about 52,000 clones, with approximately 70% observed a single time. V was cut by 0 bases and J by 4 bases, with 13 bases left in between. The CDR3 runs 15 residues. Germline loops: CDR1 SGHNT, CDR2 YYREEE (reference sequence). The sequence derives from a man between 18 and 35 years old in good health and CMV-seronegative. The rearrangement uses TRBV5-4 and TRBJ2-5, with D possibly matching TRBD2 (5 bases). Sequencing input: PBMCs. As DNA, the CDR3 is TGTGCCAGCAGCTTGGTTGGGAGTATGGGAGAGACCCAGTACTTC. This codes for CASSLVGSMGETQYF.